The present TCR beta chain was sequenced within a study of blood T cell repertoires in COVID-19. Study-wide background: The United States, Italy and Spain provided the acute and convalescent COVID-19 samples. T cells, B-cell-depleted T cells, or PBMCs supplied cDNA or gDNA.

Per germline, CDR1 SGHRS and CDR2 YFSETQ. The CDR3 runs to 15 residues. The J segment lost 6 bases and the V segment lost 0 bases, leaving 5 bases of the junction unmatched. Original processing notes: Amplification of reference gene primers was used by the study to estimate nucleated cell counts. Sequencing was performed with immunoSEQ multiplex PCR; in TCRdb, only in-frame clones are kept and a portion is missing. V and J calls and clone size are copied from that table; D and trimming were computed from the DNA. The sample has about 140,000 clones, roughly 86% seen once. Specimen: peripheral blood. This chain joins TRBV5-1 and TRBJ2-7, with 11 nucleotides matching TRBD1. The receptor was isolated from a woman aged 60-75 years with acute or convalescent COVID-19. CDR3 in amino acids: CASSLGGTGGLEQYF. The CDR3 bases are TGCGCCAGCAGCTTGGGAGGGACAGGGGGACTCGAGCAGTACTTC.